Below are 25 T cell receptor beta chains sequenced from a single sample in a study of blood T cell repertoires in COVID-19. Assay used: immunoSEQ multiplex PCR; TCRdb lists only in-frame clones, some missing. This sample has about 50,000 clones, with approximately 86% found just once. Input material: peripheral blood. The receptors here all came from a middle-aged man with active COVID-19.

This clone was detected once. This chain links TRBV2 with TRBJ1-2; D unresolved. CDR1 is SNHLY and CDR2 is FYNNEI in the germline V gene. The V and J ends lost 3 bases and 4 bases respectively, with 9 bases between them. The CDR3 extends over 13 amino acids. In nucleotides, the CDR3 is TGTGCCAGCAGTGAGCGGCAGTTCTATGGCTACACCTTC. It is translated as CASSERQFYGYTF.

The chain is built from TRBV11-3 and TRBJ1-1; possibly TRBD1 for D (6 bases). The CDR3 has 14 amino acids. Germline CDR1 and CDR2: SGHNT and YENEEA. The V and J ends lost 4 bases and 0 bases respectively, with 9 bases between them. In DNA form, the CDR3 reads TGTGCCAGCAGCTCGACAGGAGTGAACACTGAAGCTTTCTTT. It translates to CASSSTGVNTEAFF.

This chain joins TRBV18 and TRBJ2-7; tentative D call: TRBD1 (6 bases). This CDR3 is 16 amino acids long. V was clipped by 3 bases and J by 0 bases, with 15 bases between them. Germline V CDR1 and CDR2: KGHSH, LQKENI. CDR3 in amino acids: CASSPSGQRDSYEQYF. The CDR3 region has the DNA TGTGCCAGCTCACCCTCCGGACAGCGAGACTCCTACGAGCAGTACTTC.

This chain links TRBV19 with TRBJ2-3; a weak D match, TRBD2 (6 bases). Trimming stripped 6 bases from V and 2 bases from J, with 15 bases between. The CDR3 runs 15 residues. Looked up from germline, CDR1 is LNHDA and CDR2 is SQIVND (reference sequence). The CDR3 DNA follows: TGTGCCAGTAGCATCCGGGACTCCTCCACAGATACGCAGTATTTT. Its translation: CASSIRDSSTDTQYF.

This chain joins TRBV5-1 and TRBJ2-1; the match to TRBD2 covers 8 bases. V lost 1 base to trimming and J lost 7 bases; unmatched junction nucleotides: 7. In germline, CDR1 is SGHRS, CDR2 YFSETQ. This CDR3 has 15 residues. CDR3 sequence reads: CASSLSLAGTNEQFF. The CDR3 DNA is TGCGCCAGCAGCTTGAGTCTAGCGGGCACAAATGAGCAGTTCTTC. Looking up the rest from reference TRBV5-1 and TRBJ2-1 gives the full variable domain: KAGVTQTPRYLIKTRGQQVTLSCSPISGHRSVSWYQQTPGQGLQFLFEYFSETQRNKGNFPGRFSGRQFSNSRSEMNVSTLELGDSALYLCASSLSLAGTNEQFFGPGTRLTVL.

This clone has a handful of counts. The rearrangement joins TRBV5-8 to TRBJ2-7; D uncertain. The CDR3 covers 13 residues. Trimming shortened V by 0 bases and J by 3 bases, and 7 bases separated the two germline ends. In germline, CDR1 is SGHTS, CDR2 YDEGEE. CDR3 nucleotides: TGTGCCAGCAGCTTGGACGGTCACTACGAGCAGTACTTC. Translating gives CASSLDGHYEQYF.

This clone came up a few times. The chain couples TRBV6-1 to TRBJ2-7; the match to TRBD2 covers 9 bases. This CDR3 is built from 13 residues. Germline V gives CDR1 MNHNS, CDR2 SASEGT. With 1 base clipped from V and 9 bases from J, the junction kept 4 bases outside the gene matches. DNA for the CDR3: TGTGCCAGCAGTGAAGGGAGTAGCGGGAGGCAGTACTTC. Protein product: CASSEGSSGRQYF.

This clone was found once. The chain joins TRBV6-6 to TRBJ2-7, with D possibly matching TRBD2 (6 bases). Per germline, CDR1 MNHNY and CDR2 SVGAGI (reference sequence). This CDR3 is 13 amino acids long. The V gene lost 6 bases and the J gene lost 5 bases, with 14 bases spanning the gap. The CDR3 region has the DNA TGTGCCAGCAGCCCCCCAGGGAGGAACGAGCAGTACTTC. It is translated as CASSPPGRNEQYF.

The V call is TRBV6-5, the J call TRBJ2-3; 7 bases are shared with TRBD2. Trimming cost V 2 bases and J 1 base; bases outside gene matches: 6. Germline V gives CDR1 MNHEY, CDR2 SVGAGI. CDR3 size: 16 residues. The CDR3 DNA sequence: TGTGCCAGCAGTTACGGGGAGGGCACTGGCACAGATACGCAGTATTTT. This sequence encodes CASSYGEGTGTDTQYF.

This chain connects TRBV27 to TRBJ2-7, with D possibly being TRBD1 (6 bases). The germline V gene has CDR1 MNHEY and CDR2 SMNVEV (reference sequence). The ends were cut back, 4 bases at V and 3 bases at J, with 19 bases in the middle. The CDR3 has 16 residues. The CDR3 spells CASSSDRDTVVYEQYF. DNA of the CDR3: TGTGCCAGCAGTTCCGACCGGGACACCGTAGTCTACGAGCAGTACTTC.

The chain employs TRBV7-3 and TRBJ2-3; 9 bases match TRBD2. This CDR3 contains 15 residues. Germline loops: CDR1 SGHTA, CDR2 FQGTGA. V lost 3 bases and J lost 3; bases outside the gene matches: 4. The CDR3 DNA reads TGTGCCAGCAGCTTTAGCGGGAGCGCGACAGATACGCAGTATTTT. Protein product: CASSFSGSATDTQYF.

The chain combines TRBV18 with TRBJ1-1; the D gene is possibly TRBD1 (5 bases). The CDR3 loop spans 16 amino acids. Germline CDR1 and CDR2: KGHSH and LQKENI. The V end lost 0 bases, the J end lost 1 base, and 12 bases lay between the germline ends. The CDR3 sequence is CASSPPWAGPNTEAFF. The DNA of the CDR3 is TGTGCCAGCTCACCACCGTGGGCAGGGCCGAACACTGAAGCTTTCTTT. Full variable domain (remainder filled in from reference TRBV18 and TRBJ1-1): NAGVMQNPRHLVRRRGQEARLRCSPMKGHSHVYWYRQLPEEGLKFMVYLQKENIIDESGMPKERFSAEFPKEGPSILRIQQVVRGDSAAYFCASSPPWAGPNTEAFFGQGTRLTVV.

The rearrangement links TRBV4-2 to TRBJ1-5, with D unresolved. Germline CDR1 and CDR2: LGHNA and YNFKEQ. The CDR3 runs to 13 residues. With 0 bases removed from V and 2 bases from J, the gap between germline ends came to 2 bases. The CDR3 spells CASSQDGNQPQHF. DNA of the CDR3: TGTGCCAGCAGCCAAGACGGCAATCAGCCCCAGCATTTT.

V and J are TRBV7-8 and TRBJ2-7; 7 nucleotides align to TRBD1. V shed 5 bases, J shed 2 bases, and the junction held 3 bases outside the gene matches. The CDR3 is 13 amino acids. CDR1 is SGHVS and CDR2 is FQNEAQ in the germline V gene. The CDR3 region is CASSQGTAYEQYF. CDR3 nucleotide sequence: TGTGCCAGCAGCCAGGGGACAGCCTACGAGCAGTACTTC.

This clone was picked up one time. J is TRBJ2-1 and V is TRBV7-3; 16 nucleotides match TRBD2. V dropped 5 bases and J dropped 10; count of bases not matched to a gene: 11. The CDR3 extends over 17 amino acids. Germline V gene lookup returns CDR1 SGHTA and CDR2 FQGTGA. The CDR3 DNA is TGTGCCAGCAGCCAGGGACTAGCGGGAGGGCCTGGAAAGGAGCAGTTCTTC. Its translation is CASSQGLAGGPGKEQFF.

Of note for this clone: Other DNA sequences in the same sample also yield this CDR3. The chain employs TRBV19 and TRBJ1-1, with TRBD1 matching 9 bases. Germline CDR1 reads LNHDA; CDR2 reads SQIVND (reference sequence). Trimming cost V 5 bases and J 4 bases; bases outside gene matches: 2. This CDR3 spans 13 amino acids. The CDR3 sequence is CASSGQGSTEAFF. CDR3 nucleotide sequence: TGTGCCAGTAGTGGACAGGGGAGCACTGAAGCTTTCTTT.

This chain connects TRBV3-1 (or the pseudogene TRBV3-2) to TRBJ2-3, with 11 positions matching TRBD2. The CDR3 runs 17 residues. The junction had 11 bases not matched to a gene; V was cut back by 4 bases and J by 5 bases. Germline loops: CDR1 LGHDT, CDR2 YNNKEL (reference sequence). CDR3 DNA sequence: TGTGCCAGCAGCCCGTGGACTAGCGGGCCATACAAAGATACGCAGTATTTT. Its translation is CASSPWTSGPYKDTQYF.

This clone was picked up a small number of times. The V call is TRBV4-1, the J call TRBJ2-7, with D maybe TRBD1 (6 bases). This CDR3 is 14 amino acids long. The V end lost 6 bases, the J end lost 0 bases, and 12 bases lay between the germline ends. The V gene's germline CDR1 is MGHRA and CDR2 YSYEKL. CDR3 nucleotides: TGCGCCAGCAGACACACGGACAGCTCCTACGAGCAGTACTTC. It specifies CASRHTDSSYEQYF.

This clone was found a few times. CDR3: CSVGSGGSGNTIYF. CDR3 DNA sequence: TGCAGCGTAGGGAGCGGGGGCTCTGGAAACACCATATATTTT. This rearrangement joins TRBV29-1 to TRBJ1-3; tentative D call: TRBD1 (5 bases). This CDR3 contains 14 residues. The germline CDR1 and CDR2 sequences are SQVTM and ANQGSEA. Trimming removed 6 bases at V and 0 bases at J, with 12 bases between.

The V and J genes are TRBV5-1 and TRBJ2-7; 8 bases align to TRBD1. The trim removed 2 bases at V and 3 bases at J, leaving 7 bases unmatched. The germline gives CDR1 SGHRS, CDR2 YFSETQ. The CDR3 is made up of 15 amino acids. The CDR3 sequence is CASSLTGTGHYEQYF. CDR3 coding DNA: TGCGCCAGCAGCTTAACCGGGACAGGCCACTACGAGCAGTACTTC.

The chain carries TRBV24-1 and TRBJ2-3; 11 bases map to TRBD2. Trimming at V came to 4 bases and at J to 3 bases, leaving 8 bases not matched to a gene. Germline V gene data show CDR1 as KGHDR and CDR2 as SFDVKD. This CDR3 region has 17 residues. Here the CDR3 DNA reads TGTGCCACCAGTGACGCTGGGACTAGCGGCCCGACAGATACGCAGTATTTT. Translation gives CATSDAGTSGPTDTQYF.

The rearrangement uses TRBV5-8 and TRBJ2-1; TRBD2 agrees at 7 bases. J lost 2 bases, V lost 0 bases, and 5 bases had no gene match. There are 16 residues in the CDR3. CDR1 is SGHTS, CDR2 YDEGEE, per germline. The CDR3 DNA reads TGTGCCAGCAGCTTGGATGGCGCGGGGGCCTACAATGAGCAGTTCTTC. It is translated as CASSLDGAGAYNEQFF.

The chain combines TRBV18 with TRBJ1-2, with 12 bases that match TRBD1. The CDR3 is 16 residues long. The germline V gene has CDR1 KGHSH and CDR2 LQKENI. After removal of 5 bases from V and 8 bases from J, the junction contained 12 bases not matched to a gene. CDR3 amino acids: CASSTIRDRGPRGYTF. The DNA for the CDR3 is TGTGCCAGCTCAACCATCCGGGACAGGGGGCCGCGGGGCTACACCTTC.

The rearrangement uses TRBV7-2 and TRBJ2-2; 8 bases align to TRBD2. The CDR3 loop spans 16 amino acids. Germline lookup yields CDR1 SGHTA and CDR2 FQGNSA. The junction had 11 bases not matched to a gene; V was cut back by 4 bases and J by 7 bases. The DNA of the CDR3 is TGTGCCAGCAGCTCCCGCCTTAGCGGGGTTGACGGGGAGCTGTTTTTT. This gives the protein CASSSRLSGVDGELFF.

The rearrangement uses TRBV9 and TRBJ2-7, with 11 bases that match TRBD2. The V gene end was trimmed by 5 bases and the J gene end by 3 bases; junction bases not matched to a gene: 7. Germline lookup yields CDR1 SGDLS and CDR2 YYNGEE. The length of the CDR3 is 15 residues. In DNA, the CDR3 is TGTGCCAGCAGTTCTGCTAGCGGGAGGATCTACGAGCAGTACTTC. Protein sequence: CASSSASGRIYEQYF.